This T cell receptor beta chain comes out of a study of shared clonotypes between healthy human individuals. Clones were read by immunoSEQ multiplex PCR, and TCRdb kept only the in-frame ones, dropping some. The sample lists about 470,000 clones; 79% were seen once. The V gene's germline CDR1 is SGHTA and CDR2 FQGNSA. The CDR3 length is 14 residues. With 5 bases removed from V and 1 base from J, the gap between germline ends came to 12 bases. The J gene is TRBJ2-7, the V gene TRBV7-2; D might be TRBD1 (6 bases). The sequencing sample was made of PBMCs. The receptor's source is a woman aged 40 to 50 in good health. Some clones in this sample may be carry-over from other donors' samples. CDR3 loop: CASSPRQESYEQYF. The CDR3 region has the DNA TGTGCCAGCAGCCCCCGACAGGAATCCTACGAGCAGTACTTC.